The 16 T cell receptor beta chains in this list originate from one sample, sequenced in a study of response to subunit inactivated influenza vaccine. TCRdb re-analysed the RT-PCR reads in MiXCR, keeping a single row per CDR3 protein. Of around 580,000 distinct CDR3 sequences in the sample, about an eighth were seen once. This specimen was PBMCs from blood, taken on the day of vaccination. The receptors originated from a man aged 50 or older who received an inactivated influenza vaccine.

V gene TRBV11-2 combines with J gene TRBJ1-2, with D hard to call. CDR3 length: 13 residues. The V and J ends lost 0 bases and 5 bases respectively, with 7 bases between them. The V gene's germline CDR1 is SGHAT and CDR2 FQNNGV. CDR3 sequence reads: CASSLDWGYGYTF. The CDR3 region has the DNA TGTGCCAGCAGCTTAGATTGGGGATATGGCTACACCTTC.

This clonotype was observed a handful of times. CDR3 in amino acids: CASSLGVVSSYEQYF. The DNA of the CDR3 is TGTGCCAGCAGTTTAGGGGTGGTCAGCTCCTACGAGCAGTACTTC. The rearrangement uses TRBV12-3 or TRBV12-4 and TRBJ2-7; D is undetermined. Trimming pared 1 base from V and 0 bases from J, leaving 10 bases between. The CDR3 length is 15 residues.

This clonotype was seen only a few times. The rearrangement uses TRBV5-8 and TRBJ1-5; D unresolved. This CDR3 spans 15 amino acids. The germline V and J ends were trimmed by 2 bases and 6 bases, with 15 bases remaining between them. Germline values: CDR1 SGHTS, CDR2 YDEGEE. CDR3 residues: CASSFRENKAQPQHF. The CDR3 DNA reads as TGTGCCAGCAGCTTCCGGGAGAATAAAGCTCAGCCCCAGCATTTT.

J is TRBJ2-1 and V is TRBV20-1; 12 bases match TRBD2. Germline loops: CDR1 DFQATT, CDR2 SNEGSKA (reference sequence). This CDR3 has 15 residues. V dropped 0 bases and J dropped 6; count of bases not matched to a gene: 3. In nucleotides, the CDR3 is TGCAGTGCTAGAGATCGACTAGCGGGGGTCAATGAGCAGTTCTTC. Translation: CSARDRLAGVNEQFF.

This clonotype was recorded a few times. This chain links TRBV28 with TRBJ2-7; possible D gene TRBD1, 5 bases. Trimming removed 2 bases at V and 3 bases at J, with 8 bases between. The CDR3 sequence is 13 residues long. Germline V CDR1 and CDR2: MDHEN, SYDVKM. CDR3 nucleotides: TGTGCCAGCAGTTTACAGGGTTACTACGAGCAGTACTTC. Its translation is CASSLQGYYEQYF.

In its sample, this clonotype was seen many times. This chain uses TRBV11-2 with TRBJ2-2; D is perhaps TRBD1 (5 bases). CDR3 length: 14 residues. V dropped 2 bases and J dropped 3 bases, with 7 bases sitting between them. From germline, CDR1 is SGHAT and CDR2 FQNNGV. DNA for the CDR3: TGTGCCAGCAGCTTAACAGGACACACCGGGGAGCTGTTTTTT. It specifies CASSLTGHTGELFF.

This clonotype showed up just a few times. V is TRBV7-9 and J is TRBJ2-1; 7 bases align to TRBD2. V gave up 1 base and J gave up 5 bases; unmatched junction bases: 11. Looked up from germline, CDR1 is SEHNR and CDR2 is FQNEAQ (reference sequence). CDR3 length: 17 amino acids. CDR3 protein: CASSLGQWEGIDNEQFF. The CDR3 DNA reads as TGTGCCAGCAGCTTAGGTCAGTGGGAGGGCATCGACAATGAGCAGTTCTTC.

The genes are TRBV5-1 and TRBJ2-1, with a tentative D call TRBD2 (6 bases). V lost 2 bases, J lost 10 bases, and 22 bases lay in between. CDR1 is SGHRS, CDR2 YFSETQ, per germline. The CDR3 sequence is 16 residues long. The CDR3 DNA reads as TGCGCCAGCAGCTTCGTCGGGAGTGGCGCCGCCTTCGAGCAGTTCTTC. It encodes CASSFVGSGAAFEQFF.

The V gene is TRBV15, the J gene TRBJ2-5; 9 bases fit TRBD1. Germline-derived CDR1 and CDR2 are LNHNV and YYDKDF (reference sequence). There are 17 residues in the CDR3. V was pared by 6 bases and J by 5 bases, with 16 bases of the junction left unmatched. The CDR3 DNA reads as TGTGCCACCAGTACCATACCCATGGACAGGGGAGTGGAGACCCAGTACTTC. This translates into CATSTIPMDRGVETQYF.

This chain joins TRBV3-1 and TRBJ2-3; D is uncertain. This CDR3 is 13 amino acids long. Germline V lookup: CDR1 LGHDT, CDR2 YNNKEL (reference sequence). V was pared by 2 bases and J by 5 bases, with 8 bases between. The CDR3 loop is CASSQRRRDTQYF. In DNA form, the CDR3 reads TGTGCCAGCAGCCAACGGCGTCGAGATACGCAGTATTTT.

This chain links TRBV13 with TRBJ2-1, with 7 positions matching TRBD2. Germline assignment: CDR1 PRHDT and CDR2 FYEKMQ (reference sequence). The CDR3 is 12 amino acids. V gave up 5 bases and J gave up 13 bases; unmatched junction bases: 8. The CDR3 sequence: CASSQGLPEQFF. DNA of the CDR3: TGTGCCAGCAGCCAGGGACTACCCGAACAGTTCTTC.

Points on this clonotype: One end of the junction varies from germline; a read error may be responsible. This chain links TRBV4-2 with TRBJ2-7; no clear D. This CDR3 has 15 residues. The germline CDR1 and CDR2 sequences are LGHNA and YNFKEQ. The CDR3 reads CASSKEWGKAHEQYF. CDR3 nucleotide sequence: TGTGCCAGCAGCAAAGAATGGGGAAAAGCCCACGAGCAGTACTTC.

This clonotype was detected only a few times. The chain couples TRBV10-3 to TRBJ2-5; no clear D gene. V dropped 4 bases and J dropped 2 bases, with 8 bases sitting between them. Germline V lookup: CDR1 ENHRY, CDR2 SYGVKD. The CDR3 length is 13 residues. In DNA, the CDR3 is TGTGCCATCAGTGTGGGGAAGCAAGAGACCCAGTACTTC. Translating it yields CAISVGKQETQYF.

Note on this clonotype: A single base separates this from a much larger clone, so it may be a read error. The genes are TRBV28 and TRBJ2-7; D unclear. The CDR3 contains 15 residues. Germline values: CDR1 MDHEN, CDR2 SYDVKM. The CDR3 DNA reads TGTGCCAGCAGTCCCCCATCCGGGCCTTTCTACGAGCTGTACTTC. This encodes CASSPPSGPFYELYF.

There are a few counts of this clonotype. This CDR3 reads CAWRASLGPGEKLFF. The DNA for the CDR3 is TGTGCCTGGAGAGCCTCTTTGGGCCCGGGAGAAAAACTGTTTTTT. The V and J genes are TRBV30 and TRBJ1-4; the D is unclear. CDR1 and CDR2 from the germline V gene are GTSNPN and SVGIG (reference sequence). The CDR3 runs to 15 residues. Trimming pared 3 bases from V and 8 bases from J, leaving 19 bases between.

V is TRBV7-9 and J is TRBJ2-7, with D uncertain. This CDR3 is 12 amino acids long. Trimming left V 4 bases short and J 3 bases short, with 7 bases between. Germline V gene data show CDR1 as SEHNR and CDR2 as FQNEAQ (reference sequence). The CDR3 is CASSSQNYEQYF. CDR3 DNA sequence: TGTGCCAGCAGCTCCCAGAACTACGAGCAGTACTTC. The whole variable domain, filled in from reference TRBV7-9 and TRBJ2-7, reads DTGVSQNPRHKITKRGQNVTFRCDPISEHNRLYWYRQTLGQGPEFLTYFQNEAQLEKSRLLSDRFSAERPKGSFSTLEIQRTEQGDSAMYLCASSSQNYEQYFGPGTRLTVT.